These 9 T cell receptor beta chains were all obtained from the same sample, sequenced in a study of OX40 agonist ivuxolimab in advanced cancers. The method was immunoSEQ multiplex PCR; TCRdb's version includes in-frame clones alone and lacks a portion of them. Among around 30,000 clones listed, 82% were seen once. The material sequenced was CD4+ or CD8+ T cells sorted from blood, taken in a trial of the OX40 agonist ivuxolimab. These receptor sequences come from an adult with an advanced solid tumor such as melanoma, head and neck, liver or kidney cancer.

The chain combines TRBV9 with TRBJ2-7; no firm D call. Trimming cost V 4 bases and J 0 bases, with 11 bases left between them. Germline V gene lookup returns CDR1 SGDLS and CDR2 YYNGEE. This CDR3 has 14 residues. The CDR3 loop reads CASSPRLNSYEQYF. In DNA form, the CDR3 reads TGTGCCAGCAGCCCACGACTGAACTCCTACGAGCAGTACTTC.

The chain joins TRBV27 to TRBJ1-2; perhaps TRBD1 as D (6 bases). Per the germline V gene, CDR1 is MNHEY and CDR2 is SMNVEV (reference sequence). The CDR3 runs 16 residues. Trimming removed 5 bases at V and 4 bases at J, with 20 bases between. The CDR3 sequence: CASSNQQRQGFYGYTF. The DNA for the CDR3 is TGTGCCAGCAGTAACCAACAAAGGCAGGGGTTCTATGGCTACACCTTC.

V and J are TRBV4-3 and TRBJ1-4, with D tentatively TRBD1 (6 bases). Germline lookup yields CDR1 LGHNA and CDR2 YSLEER. V was clipped by 8 bases and J by 3 bases, with 16 bases between them. The CDR3 consists of 15 residues. CDR3 sequence: CASSRGRPPNEKLFF. The DNA of the CDR3 is TGCGCCAGCTCCAGGGGAAGACCCCCTAATGAAAAACTGTTTTTT.

The V gene is TRBV27, the J gene TRBJ2-5, with 7 nucleotides matching TRBD1. J lost 5 bases, V lost 2 bases, and 8 bases had no gene match. The V gene's germline CDR1 is MNHEY and CDR2 SMNVEV (reference sequence). This CDR3 has 15 residues. The CDR3 sequence: CASSLERGRWETQYF. Written as DNA, the CDR3 is TGTGCCAGCAGTTTAGAAAGGGGGCGCTGGGAGACCCAGTACTTC.

The V call is TRBV29-1, the J call TRBJ2-5; D is perhaps TRBD1 (5 bases). The J call may be faulty, since TRBJ2-7 better matches the DNA end. CDR1 SQVTM and CDR2 ANQGSEA come from the germline V gene. The CDR3 length is 12 residues. CDR3 sequence: CSVVQGSYEQYF. CDR3 DNA sequence: TGCAGCGTTGTTCAGGGTTCCTACGAGCAGTACTTC.

The chain combines TRBV10-3 with TRBJ1-3; 7 positions match TRBD1. CDR1 and CDR2 (germline): ENHRY, SYGVKD. After removal of 7 bases from V and 4 bases from J, the junction contained 7 bases not matched to a gene. The CDR3 contains 14 residues. The CDR3 here is CAITSTGYGNTIYF. As DNA, the CDR3 is TGTGCCATCACCTCGACAGGGTACGGAAACACCATATATTTT.

The chain combines TRBV7-9 with TRBJ1-2, with D uncertain. There are 12 residues in the CDR3. V lost 2 bases to trimming and J lost 5 bases, with 6 bases between them. CDR1 is SEHNR and CDR2 is FQNEAQ in the germline V gene (reference sequence). The CDR3 DNA is TGTGCCAGCAGCTTAACGGGGTATGGCTACACCTTC. Its protein is CASSLTGYGYTF. Full variable domain (remainder filled in from reference TRBV7-9 and TRBJ1-2): DTGVSQNPRHKITKRGQNVTFRCDPISEHNRLYWYRQTLGQGPEFLTYFQNEAQLEKSRLLSDRFSAERPKGSFSTLEIQRTEQGDSAMYLCASSLTGYGYTFGSGTRLTVV.

This clone was recorded a few times. The chain recombines TRBV4-1 with TRBJ1-2, with TRBD1 identical over 7 bases. Germline V gene sequence: CDR1 MGHRA, CDR2 YSYEKL. The V gene end was trimmed by 1 base and the J gene end by 5 bases; junction bases not matched to a gene: 13. This CDR3 is 17 amino acids long. The CDR3 region is CASSQAGQQLRLYGYTF. The DNA of the CDR3 is TGCGCCAGCAGCCAAGCGGGACAGCAACTCCGTTTATATGGCTACACCTTC.

The J gene is TRBJ2-3, the V gene TRBV15, with D perhaps TRBD2 (7 bases). The ends were cut back, 3 bases at V and 5 bases at J, with 15 bases in the middle. Germline values: CDR1 LNHNV, CDR2 YYDKDF (reference sequence). The CDR3 is 15 residues long. CDR3 sequence: CATSSLGGAGDTQYF. The CDR3 region has the DNA TGTGCCACCAGCAGCCTGGGGGGGGCCGGAGATACGCAGTATTTT.